The rows below give T cell receptor beta chains drawn from one sample of a study of blood T cell repertoires in COVID-19. TCRdb keeps only in-frame clones here, not all; method: immunoSEQ multiplex PCR. The table has some 120,000 clones, approximately 90% seen once. Sequenced: peripheral blood. The receptors shown here come from a man aged 50 to 59 with COVID-19, enrolled during active disease. Both conserved end residues are part of each CDR3. Each record gives: D gene, J gene, clone size, V gene, CDR3 protein, CDR3 DNA. A D gene is named only where the DNA matches it firmly. Not every row has a clone size; where given, it reads once, few, many or a size class.

TRBD2,TRBJ2-3,NA,TRBV19,CASSINGRVPDTQYF,TGTGCCAGTAGTATCAACGGGAGGGTCCCCGATACGCAGTATTTT
TRBD2,TRBJ2-2,NA,TRBV5-1,CASSPEPLAGGELFF,TGCGCCAGCAGCCCCGAACCGCTAGCGGGAGGGGAGCTGTTTTTT
NA,TRBJ2-1,few,TRBV7-9,CASSFSGTDYNEQFF,TGTGCCAGCAGCTTTAGCGGGACAGACTACAATGAGCAGTTCTTC
NA,TRBJ2-3,NA,TRBV7-9,CASTSGDTQYF,TGTGCCAGCACCAGCGGAGATACGCAGTATTTT
NA,TRBJ2-3,NA,TRBV5-4,CASSLWRAPDTQYF,TGTGCCAGCAGCTTGTGGAGGGCCCCAGATACGCAGTATTTT
NA,TRBJ1-1,NA,TRBV6-5,CASSLAQGLNTEAFF,TGTGCCAGCAGTTTGGCCCAGGGATTGAACACTGAAGCTTTCTTT
NA,TRBJ1-2,NA,TRBV27,CASSLTPIGDGYGYTF,TGTGCCAGCAGTCTAACCCCCATAGGGGATGGGTATGGCTACACCTTC
NA,TRBJ2-6,NA,TRBV4-3,CASSRTQASGANVLTF,TGCGCCAGCAGCCGTACCCAAGCTTCTGGGGCCAACGTCCTGACTTTC
NA,TRBJ2-3,NA,TRBV5-1,CASRIGGIADTQYF,TGCGCCAGCAGGATTGGCGGGATTGCAGATACGCAGTATTTT
TRBD1,TRBJ1-4,NA,TRBV19,CASSTPGQGRTNEKLFF,TGTGCCAGTAGTACTCCAGGACAGGGGAGGACTAATGAAAAACTGTTTTTT
TRBD2,TRBJ2-5,NA,TRBV29-1,CSVSGSRETQYF,TGCAGCGTTAGCGGGAGTAGGGAGACCCAGTACTTC
NA,TRBJ1-5,NA,TRBV18,CASSRGGGEQPQHF,TGTGCCAGCTCACGAGGCGGTGGAGAGCAGCCCCAGCATTTT
TRBD1,TRBJ2-5,NA,TRBV4-1,CASSQVGTGVETQYF,TGCGCCAGCAGCCAAGTAGGGACAGGGGTGGAGACCCAGTACTTC
TRBD1,TRBJ2-3,NA,TRBV5-1,CASSLPGQGADTQYF,TGCGCCAGCAGCCTGCCGGGACAGGGCGCAGATACGCAGTATTTT
TRBD2,TRBJ2-1,NA,TRBV3-1/TRBV3-2,CASSQEGGLAGILYNEQFF,TGTGCCAGCAGCCAAGAAGGGGGACTAGCGGGGATTTTATACAATGAGCAGTTCTTC
TRBD1,TRBJ2-3,NA,TRBV4-1,CASSRSGQGSTDTQYF,TGCGCCAGCAGCCGGTCGGGACAGGGGAGCACAGATACGCAGTATTTT
TRBD1,TRBJ2-7,NA,TRBV19,CASSRGVQGEYYEQYF,TGTGCCAGTAGCCGAGGGGTACAGGGGGAATACTACGAGCAGTACTTC
NA,TRBJ2-1,NA,TRBV6-4,CASSDRDSSYNEQFF,TGTGCCAGCAGTGACCGGGACTCCTCCTACAATGAGCAGTTCTTC
TRBD2,TRBJ2-7,NA,TRBV10-1,CASTQRGTSTSSYEQYF,TGCGCCAGCACCCAGAGGGGGACTAGCACGAGCTCCTACGAGCAGTACTTC
NA,TRBJ2-3,NA,TRBV9,CASSVSTKGTDTQYF,TGTGCCAGCAGCGTATCTACTAAGGGCACAGATACGCAGTATTTT
NA,TRBJ2-1,NA,TRBV6-5,CASREVGEQFF,TGTGCCAGCAGGGAGGTGGGTGAGCAGTTCTTC
TRBD2,TRBJ2-5,NA,TRBV28,CASSPRVSGQETQYF,TGTGCCAGCAGTCCTCGGGTTAGCGGGCAAGAGACCCAGTACTTC
TRBD2,TRBJ2-1,NA,TRBV5-1,CASSLAVRREGHDEQFF,TGCGCCAGCAGCTTGGCCGTGAGACGGGAGGGCCACGATGAGCAGTTCTTC
TRBD1,TRBJ1-2,NA,TRBV19,CASSGTGDQRDGYTF,TGTGCCAGTTCCGGGACAGGGGACCAGAGGGATGGCTACACCTTC
NA,TRBJ1-6,NA,TRBV2,CASSEAARSPLHF,TGTGCCAGCAGTGAAGCCGCGCGTTCACCCCTCCACTTT
TRBD1,TRBJ1-3,few,TRBV4-1,CASSQDRVANTIYF,TGCGCCAGCAGCCAGGACAGGGTAGCAAACACCATATATTTT
NA,TRBJ1-6,NA,TRBV28,CASSLRGFNSPLHF,TGTGCCAGCAGTTTAAGAGGGTTCAATTCACCCCTCCACTTT
NA,TRBJ1-2,NA,TRBV21-1,CASSKTGGYGYTF,TGTGCCAGCAGCAAGACAGGGGGCTATGGCTACACCTTC
NA,TRBJ2-5,NA,TRBV18,CASSPFGCRGGPGETQYF,TGTGCCAGCTCACCTTTCGGGTGCAGGGGAGGGCCGGGGGAGACCCAGTACTTC
NA,TRBJ1-1,once,TRBV20-1,CSARTDTEAFF,TGCAGTGCTCGAACTGACACTGAAGCTTTCTTT
NA,TRBJ2-1,NA,TRBV28,CASISGAPYNEQFF,TGTGCCAGCATCTCGGGAGCCCCATACAATGAGCAGTTCTTC
NA,TRBJ1-1,NA,TRBV11-2,CASSLNGGEAFF,TGTGCCAGCAGCCTAAACGGGGGGGAGGCTTTCTTT
NA,TRBJ2-5,NA,TRBV7-9,CASSLGEYQETQYF,TGTGCCAGCAGCTTAGGGGAGTACCAAGAGACCCAGTACTTC
NA,TRBJ2-3,NA,TRBV19,CASSSPPGAVSDTQYF,TGTGCCAGTAGTTCTCCACCTGGGGCAGTTTCAGATACGCAGTATTTT
NA,TRBJ2-1,NA,TRBV2,CASSDSGGDKSYNEQFF,TGTGCCAGCAGTGATTCGGGCGGGGATAAGTCCTACAATGAGCAGTTCTTC
NA,TRBJ2-6,once,TRBV5-1,CASSLKSHRDGPGANVLTF,TGCGCCAGCAGCTTGAAGAGTCACAGGGATGGCCCTGGGGCCAACGTCCTGACTTTC
NA,TRBJ1-2,NA,TRBV5-6,CASSSGTYYGYTF,TGTGCCAGCAGCTCTGGGACTTACTATGGCTACACCTTC
TRBD1,TRBJ1-2,NA,TRBV7-2,CASSLGGSRGPYGYTF,TGTGCCAGCAGCTTAGGGGGGAGCAGGGGGCCGTATGGCTACACCTTC
NA,TRBJ1-6,once,TRBV6-5,CASRSSSYNSPLHF,TGTGCCAGCAGATCGAGCTCCTATAATTCACCCCTCCACTTT
TRBD2,TRBJ2-5,once,TRBV11-3,CASSLGSSGDSETQYF,TGTGCCAGCAGCTTAGGGAGTAGCGGGGATTCGGAGACCCAGTACTTC
TRBD1,TRBJ1-4,NA,TRBV7-8,CASSPEGQPNEKLFF,TGTGCCAGCAGCCCAGAGGGACAGCCGAATGAAAAACTGTTTTTT
NA,TRBJ1-4,NA,TRBV11-2,CASSQTRGGGEKLFF,TGTGCCAGCAGCCAAACCCGAGGGGGTGGTGAAAAACTGTTTTTT